These 2 T cell receptor beta chains were sequenced from one sample in a study of post-analysis software for immune sequencing data. Study-level points and caveats: TRBV5-6, TRBV5-1 and TRBV20-1 were among a handful of TRBV segments more frequent in patients than controls.

Their antigens remain unidentified. Every TCR beta cDNA library bore unique molecular identifiers. TCRdb re-derived calls from the PCR reads in MiXCR, one entry per CDR3 protein. The sample has roughly 800,000 distinct CDR3 sequences, around 50% seen once; the top ten hold approximately 4.3%. Sequencing input: blood. All receptors come from a girl aged 10 to 17 with multiple sclerosis.

This clonotype was counted a few times. This chain uses TRBV10-3 with TRBJ2-5; 9 nucleotides align to TRBD1. V shed 5 bases, J shed 3 bases, and the junction held 4 bases outside the gene matches. Germline V gene data show CDR1 as ENHRY and CDR2 as SYGVKD. This CDR3 is built from 14 residues. The CDR3 bases are TGTGCCATCAGTAGGGGACAGGGAAAAGAGACCCAGTACTTC. This sequence encodes CAISRGQGKETQYF.

This clonotype showed up just a few times. The rearrangement uses TRBV10-3 and TRBJ2-1; the D call may be TRBD1 or TRBD2 (6 bases each). Germline loops: CDR1 ENHRY, CDR2 SYGVKD. V was clipped by 0 bases and J by 9 bases, with 9 bases between them. The CDR3 loop spans 13 amino acids. Written as DNA, the CDR3 is TGTGCCATCAGTGAGTCTGGGGGGCTTGAGCAGTTCTTC. Translating gives CAISESGGLEQFF.